These 8 T cell receptor beta chains share one sample of origin, sequenced in a study of cytomegalovirus exposure and HLA in healthy donors. Both 60 Vbeta primers and 13 Jbeta primers went into the PCR. Only in-frame clones appear in the TCRdb table, and some are missing; sequencing was by immunoSEQ multiplex PCR. The sample lists more than 80,000 clones, less than 80% occurring once. Sequenced input: PBMCs. These receptors all come from a woman between 40 and 55 years old in good health and CMV-seropositive.

The rearrangement links TRBV10-3 to TRBJ1-1, with no clear D. V was trimmed by 0 bases and J by 2 bases, leaving 13 bases between them. Per germline, CDR1 ENHRY and CDR2 SYGVKD. This CDR3 is 16 amino acids long. CDR3 nucleotides: TGTGCCATCAGTGAGTCGGAGGGTGCCTCCAACACTGAAGCTTTCTTT. Protein product: CAISESEGASNTEAFF.

The rearrangement links TRBV19 to TRBJ2-7; maybe TRBD1 (6 bases). Between the trimmed V and J ends, which lost 4 bases and 2 bases, there was a span of 6 bases. The V gene's germline CDR1 is LNHDA and CDR2 SQIVND (reference sequence). The CDR3 loop spans 12 amino acids. The CDR3 sequence: CASSRTAYEQYF. CDR3 DNA sequence: TGTGCCAGTAGTAGGACAGCCTACGAGCAGTACTTC. Together with reference TRBV19 and TRBJ2-7, the CDR3 gives the full variable domain: DGGITQSPKYLFRKEGQNVTLSCEQNLNHDAMYWYRQDPGQGLRLIYYSQIVNDFQKGDIAEGYSVSREKKESFPLTVTSAQKNPTAFYLCASSRTAYEQYFGPGTRLTVT.

The V and J genes are TRBV25-1 and TRBJ2-7, with 10 bases identical to TRBD1. Germline CDR1 MGHDK, CDR2 SYGVNS. V lost 2 bases to trimming and J lost 2 bases; unmatched junction nucleotides: 9. The CDR3 consists of 17 residues. The CDR3 reads CASSEREGQGRPYEQYF. In DNA, the CDR3 is TGTGCCAGCAGTGAAAGAGAGGGACAGGGGCGACCCTACGAGCAGTACTTC.

V gene TRBV10-3 combines with J gene TRBJ1-1; maybe TRBD1 (5 bases). Germline assignment: CDR1 ENHRY and CDR2 SYGVKD. This CDR3 has 14 residues. Trimming cost V 3 bases and J 11 bases, with 19 bases left between them. This CDR3 reads CAISDRAGISEAFF. DNA for the CDR3: TGTGCCATCAGTGATAGAGCAGGGATATCGGAGGCTTTCTTT.

In its sample, this clone was seen a few times. The chain couples TRBV4-3 to TRBJ1-3, with D possibly being TRBD1 (6 bases). In germline, CDR1 is LGHNA, CDR2 YSLEER. V dropped 3 bases and J dropped 7 bases, with 31 bases sitting between them. The CDR3 extends over 20 amino acids. The CDR3 coding sequence is TGCGCCAGCAGCCAGCAACAGGGTCCGTCTGGATACCTCCTGGATAACACCATATATTTT. Its translation is CASSQQQGPSGYLLDNTIYF.

This clone showed up just a few times. The chain links TRBV30 to TRBJ1-2; maybe TRBD1 (5 bases). Germline CDR1 is GTSNPN and CDR2 is SVGIG (reference sequence). The CDR3 spans 13 residues. Trimming left V 2 bases short and J 4 bases short, with 11 bases between. CDR3 sequence reads: CAWSIRDSYGYTF. For the CDR3, the DNA is TGTGCCTGGAGTATCAGGGATTCCTATGGCTACACCTTC.

This chain connects TRBV11-2 to TRBJ2-7, with 10 bases fitting TRBD1. The CDR3 loop spans 17 amino acids. The germline V gene has CDR1 SGHAT and CDR2 FQNNGV. The V and J ends lost 1 base and 7 bases, in that order; junction bases with no gene match: 13. The CDR3 coding sequence is TGTGCCAGCAGCTTAGGGGGGTGGGGACAGGGGTTTCGGGAGCAGTACTTC. Translation gives CASSLGGWGQGFREQYF. Full variable domain (outside the CDR3, taken from reference TRBV11-2 and TRBJ2-7): EAGVAQSPRYKIIEKRQSVAFWCNPISGHATLYWYQQILGQGPKLLIQFQNNGVVDDSQLPKDRFSAERLKGVDSTLKIQPAKLEDSAVYLCASSLGGWGQGFREQYFGPGTRLTVT.

This clone turned up a few times. The chain's CDR3 is CASSGRGRGLEAFF. The CDR3 coding sequence is TGTGCCAGCAGTGGTAGGGGGCGAGGGCTTGAAGCTTTCTTT. This chain links TRBV2 with TRBJ1-1, with TRBD1 matching over 7 bases. Per the germline V gene, CDR1 is SNHLY and CDR2 is FYNNEI. Unmatched junction bases numbered 9, after V lost 4 bases and J lost 7 bases. This CDR3 is built from 14 residues.